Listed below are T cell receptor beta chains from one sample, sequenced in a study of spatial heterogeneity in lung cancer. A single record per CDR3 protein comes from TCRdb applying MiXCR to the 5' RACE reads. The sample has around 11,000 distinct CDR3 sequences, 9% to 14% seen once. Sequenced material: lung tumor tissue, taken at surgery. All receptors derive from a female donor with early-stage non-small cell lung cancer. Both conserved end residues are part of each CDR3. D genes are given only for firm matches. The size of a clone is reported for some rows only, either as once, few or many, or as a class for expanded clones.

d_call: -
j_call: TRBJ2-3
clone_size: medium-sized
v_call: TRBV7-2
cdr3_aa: CASSLGRGGRNTDTQYF
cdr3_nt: TGTGCCAGCAGCTTAGGGAGAGGAGGGAGAAACACAGATACGCAGTATTTT

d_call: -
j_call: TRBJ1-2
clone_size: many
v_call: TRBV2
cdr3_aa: CASSPRAGYGYTF
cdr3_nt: TGTGCCAGCAGCCCCCGAGCAGGATATGGCTACACCTTC

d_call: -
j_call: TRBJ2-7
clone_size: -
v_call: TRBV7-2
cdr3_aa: CASSTSSLPLGQYF
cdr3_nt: TGTGCCAGCAGCACTTCTTCGCTCCCTCTGGGGCAGTACTTC

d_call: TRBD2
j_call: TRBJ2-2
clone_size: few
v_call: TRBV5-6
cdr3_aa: CASSLDSGRSTGELFF
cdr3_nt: TGTGCCAGCAGCTTGGATAGCGGGAGGAGCACCGGGGAGCTGTTTTTT

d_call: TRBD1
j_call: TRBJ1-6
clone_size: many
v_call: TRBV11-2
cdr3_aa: CASSLRTGDSPLHF
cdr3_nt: TGTGCCAGCAGCTTACGGACAGGGGATTCACCCCTCCACTTT

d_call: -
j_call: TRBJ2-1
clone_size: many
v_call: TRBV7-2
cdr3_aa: CASSRDVGSYNEQFF
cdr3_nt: TGTGCCAGCAGCCGGGACGTAGGCTCCTACAATGAGCAGTTCTTC

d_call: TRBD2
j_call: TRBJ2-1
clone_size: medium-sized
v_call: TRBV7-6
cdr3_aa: CASSQAGGPSNEQFF
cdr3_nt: TGTGCCAGCAGCCAAGCGGGAGGGCCCTCCAATGAGCAGTTCTTC

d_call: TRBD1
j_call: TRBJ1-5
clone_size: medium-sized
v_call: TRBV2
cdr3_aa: CASSEADRGPNQPQHF
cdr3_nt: TGTGCCAGCAGTGAAGCCGACAGGGGGCCCAATCAGCCCCAGCATTTT

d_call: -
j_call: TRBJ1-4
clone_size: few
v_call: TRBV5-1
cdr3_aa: CASRIQANNEKLFF
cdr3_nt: TGCGCCAGCAGAATACAGGCTAATAATGAAAAACTGTTTTTT

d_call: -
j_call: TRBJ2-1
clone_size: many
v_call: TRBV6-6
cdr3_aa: CASSYTPGEQFF
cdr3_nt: TGTGCCAGCAGCTACACCCCGGGCGAGCAGTTCTTC

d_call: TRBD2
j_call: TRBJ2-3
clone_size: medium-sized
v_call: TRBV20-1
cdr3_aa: CSASRTSGRTDTQYF
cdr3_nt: TGCAGTGCTTCAAGGACTAGCGGGAGAACAGATACGCAGTATTTT

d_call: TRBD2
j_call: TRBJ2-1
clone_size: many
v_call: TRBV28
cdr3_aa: CASHRTSGRLGYNEQFF
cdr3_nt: TGTGCCAGCCACCGGACTAGCGGGAGACTGGGATACAATGAGCAGTTCTTC

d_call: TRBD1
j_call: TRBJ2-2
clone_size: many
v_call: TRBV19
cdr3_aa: CAAQGSNTGELFF
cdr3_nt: TGTGCCGCACAGGGGTCCAACACCGGGGAGCTGTTTTTT

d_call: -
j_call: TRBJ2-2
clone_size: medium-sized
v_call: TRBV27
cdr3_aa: CASRRAFTGELFF
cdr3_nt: TGTGCCAGCCGGAGGGCCTTCACCGGGGAGCTGTTTTTT

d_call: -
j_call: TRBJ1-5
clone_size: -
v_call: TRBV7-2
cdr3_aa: CASSLIQHSNQPQHF
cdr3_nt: TGTGCCAGCAGCTTAATACAGCATAGCAATCAGCCCCAGCATTTT

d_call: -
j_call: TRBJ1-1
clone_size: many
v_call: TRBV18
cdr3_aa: CASSPGAMNTEAFF
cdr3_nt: TGTGCCAGCTCACCCGGGGCGATGAACACTGAAGCTTTCTTT

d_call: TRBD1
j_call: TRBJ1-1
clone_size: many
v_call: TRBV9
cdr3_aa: CASSPGQGAEAFF
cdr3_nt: TGTGCCAGCAGCCCAGGACAGGGGGCTGAAGCTTTCTTT

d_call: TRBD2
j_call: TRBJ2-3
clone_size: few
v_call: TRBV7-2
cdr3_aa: CASSSEWTSGGLDTQYF
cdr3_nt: TGTGCCAGCAGCTCCGAATGGACTAGCGGGGGGTTAGATACGCAGTATTTT

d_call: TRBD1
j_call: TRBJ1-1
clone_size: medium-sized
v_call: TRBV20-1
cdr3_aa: CSARGGQNLEAFF
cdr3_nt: TGCAGTGCCAGGGGGGGGCAGAATCTCGAAGCTTTCTTT

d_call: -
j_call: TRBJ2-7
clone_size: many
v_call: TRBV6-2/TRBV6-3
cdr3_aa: CASCYAGEQYF
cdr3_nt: TGTGCCAGCTGTTACGCGGGGGAGCAGTACTTC

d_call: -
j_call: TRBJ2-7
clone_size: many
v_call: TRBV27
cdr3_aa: CASSSSDLYEQYF
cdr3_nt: TGTGCCAGCAGTTCATCGGACCTTTACGAGCAGTACTTC

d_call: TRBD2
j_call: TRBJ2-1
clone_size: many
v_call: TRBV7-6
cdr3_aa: CASSSGTTRGTEQFF
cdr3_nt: TGTGCCAGCAGCTCTGGGACTACCCGAGGCACTGAGCAGTTCTTC

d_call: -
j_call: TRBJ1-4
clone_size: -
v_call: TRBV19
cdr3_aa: CASSPPRTTNEKLFF
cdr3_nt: TGTGCCAGTAGTCCCCCTCGAACAACTAATGAAAAACTGTTTTTT

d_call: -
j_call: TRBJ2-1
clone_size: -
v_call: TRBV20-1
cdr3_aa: CSASPAVNEQFF
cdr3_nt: TGCAGTGCTTCCCCGGCCGTGAATGAGCAGTTCTTC

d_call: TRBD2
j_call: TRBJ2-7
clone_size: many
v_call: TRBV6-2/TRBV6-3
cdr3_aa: CASSMVLAGPQEQYF
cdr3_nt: TGTGCCAGCAGTATGGTCCTAGCGGGCCCCCAGGAGCAGTACTTC